This T cell receptor (beta chain) was documented in a study of cytomegalovirus exposure and HLA in healthy donors. CDR1 SQVTM and CDR2 ANQGSEA come from the germline V gene. The V and J ends lost 6 bases and 5 bases, in that order; junction bases with no gene match: 15. This CDR3 is 15 amino acids long. PCR was performed using 60 Vbeta and 13 Jbeta primers. Assay used: immunoSEQ multiplex PCR; TCRdb lists only in-frame clones, some missing. This table holds under 150,000 clones, more than 60% found once. Findings and limits, study-wide: TCR beta chains numbering 150 to 200 were designated cytomegalovirus-associated. Follow-up analysis seemed to connect common viral pathogens with several of the most significant clusters identified.

In the case of this clone: Its antigen is undetermined.

The sample taken for sequencing was PBMCs. The chain recombines TRBV29-1 with TRBJ1-2; TRBD1 matches 7 bases. The sequence came from a woman aged 45-60 years in good health and CMV-seropositive. The CDR3 region is CSVWTGGTLGYGYTF. The CDR3 DNA sequence: TGCAGCGTGTGGACAGGAGGTACGCTTGGGTATGGCTACACCTTC.